One sample yielded the 13 T cell receptor beta chains listed below, sequenced in a study of vaccination and CD4 T cells after COVID-19. Treatment described: roughly nine-day PBMC culture with coronavirus spike peptide pools or control peptides (ViraFEST assay). For these receptors, no antigen is known. The study sequenced cultured CD4+ T cell DNA using the Oncomine TCR Beta short-read assay. A single record per CDR3 protein comes from TCRdb applying MiXCR to the PCR reads. This sample has 7,000 to 9,000 distinct CDR3 sequences, with under 65% found just once. The input for sequencing was cultured CD4+ T cells from blood, taken after SARS-CoV-2 vaccination. Receptor source: a human donor with COVID-19.

The chain combines TRBV7-6 with TRBJ2-1; possibly TRBD1 or TRBD2 for D (6 bases each). V was cut by 5 bases and J by 8 bases, with 10 bases left in between. The CDR3 has 12 residues. Germline V lookup: CDR1 SGHVS, CDR2 FNYEAQ. CDR3 amino acids: CASSGRGDEQFF. The CDR3 nucleotides are TGTGCCAGCAGCGGAAGGGGGGATGAGCAGTTCTTC.

CDR3: CASSNRGPYEQYF. In DNA form, the CDR3 reads TGTGCCAGCAGTAACAGGGGCCCCTACGAGCAGTACTTC. The chain uses TRBV11-2 and TRBJ2-7, with TRBD1 matching 7 bases. The CDR3 is made up of 13 amino acids. From germline, CDR1 is SGHAT and CDR2 FQNNGV. The V gene end was trimmed by 6 bases and the J gene end by 2 bases; junction bases not matched to a gene: 4.

This clonotype was counted a single time. V is TRBV15 and J is TRBJ1-1, with D perhaps matching TRBD1 (5 bases). Trimming took 0 bases from V and 1 from J, leaving 9 bases between them. This CDR3 comprises 15 residues. Germline V gene lookup returns CDR1 LNHNV and CDR2 YYDKDF (reference sequence). DNA for the CDR3: TGTGCCACCAGCAGAGATCTGGGGGAGAACACTGAAGCTTTCTTT. Amino acids: CATSRDLGENTEAFF.

This chain uses TRBV19 with TRBJ2-5, with 9 bases lining up with TRBD2. J lost 0 bases, V lost 6 bases, and 2 bases had no gene match. In germline, CDR1 is LNHDA, CDR2 SQIVND (reference sequence). This CDR3 region has 14 residues. In DNA, the CDR3 is TGTGCCAGTAGGGCGGGGGGGAACCAAGAGACCCAGTACTTC. It is translated as CASRAGGNQETQYF.

J is TRBJ1-2 and V is TRBV7-2; 11 nucleotides line up with TRBD1. The CDR3 has 16 residues. CDR1 SGHTA and CDR2 FQGNSA come from the germline V gene. Unmatched junction bases numbered 4, after V lost 0 bases and J lost 4 bases. The CDR3 nucleotides read TGTGCCAGCAGCTTAGCGTCGGGACAGGGGGTCTATGGCTACACCTTC. It encodes CASSLASGQGVYGYTF.

This clonotype was counted between two and nine times. The chain uses TRBV20-1 and TRBJ2-5, with D possibly being TRBD2 (6 bases). CDR1 is DFQATT, CDR2 SNEGSKA, per germline (reference sequence). V was pared by 3 bases and J by 2 bases, with 16 bases between. This CDR3 is built from 15 residues. The CDR3 here is CSASLAVGGQETQYF. The CDR3 bases are TGCAGTGCTAGTCTCGCGGTGGGAGGACAAGAGACCCAGTACTTC.

V is TRBV5-1 and J is TRBJ2-5; TRBD2 might be the D (7 bases). The CDR3 consists of 15 residues. Germline V gives CDR1 SGHRS, CDR2 YFSETQ. V was trimmed by 0 bases and J by 1 base, leaving 10 bases between them. The CDR3: CASSLAGGGQETQYF. The CDR3 DNA reads as TGCGCCAGCAGCTTGGCGGGGGGCGGCCAAGAGACCCAGTACTTC.

The chain employs TRBV7-6 and TRBJ1-1; no clear D gene. The CDR3 has 13 residues. The V and J ends lost 2 bases and 1 base respectively, with 5 bases between them. CDR1 and CDR2 from the germline V gene are SGHVS and FNYEAQ. Here the CDR3 DNA reads TGTGCCAGCAGCTTACCAGCGAACACTGAAGCTTTCTTT. Translating gives CASSLPANTEAFF. Complete variable domain (other parts from reference TRBV7-6 and TRBJ1-1): GAGVSQSPRYKVTKRGQDVALRCDPISGHVSLYWYRQALGQGPEFLTYFNYEAQQDKSGLPNDRFSAERPEGSISTLTIQRTEQRDSAMYRCASSLPANTEAFFGQGTRLTVV.

The chain uses TRBV12-3 or TRBV12-4 and TRBJ1-5, with 9 bases aligning to TRBD1. The V gene end was trimmed by 6 bases and the J gene end by 7 bases; junction bases not matched to a gene: 7. The CDR3 is 14 residues long. The CDR3 here is CASSFGTGNQPQHF. CDR3 in DNA: TGTGCCAGCAGCTTCGGGACAGGGAACCAGCCCCAGCATTTT.

The chain is built from TRBV4-1 and TRBJ2-7, with D tentatively TRBD1 (5 bases). The V and J ends lost 0 bases and 3 bases respectively, with 15 bases between them. The germline gives CDR1 MGHRA, CDR2 YSYEKL. This CDR3 comprises 16 residues. The DNA for the CDR3 is TGCGCCAGCAGCCAAGAGAGACAGCCGTTGTACTACGAGCAGTACTTC. Translating it yields CASSQERQPLYYEQYF.

This chain links TRBV25-1 with TRBJ1-2; the D gene is possibly TRBD1 (5 bases). The V end was cut by 8 bases, the J end by 0 bases, with 10 bases between. This CDR3 spans 13 amino acids. CDR1 is MGHDK and CDR2 is SYGVNS in the germline V gene. CDR3 nucleotide sequence: TGTGCCAGCGGGGACCGAACTAACTATGGCTACACCTTC. This gives the protein CASGDRTNYGYTF.

The chain recombines TRBV10-3 with TRBJ2-1; TRBD2 agrees at 10 bases. Looked up from germline, CDR1 is ENHRY and CDR2 is SYGVKD. This CDR3 is built from 16 residues. Trimming cost V 4 bases and J 6 bases; bases outside gene matches: 9. This CDR3 reads CAISGQSGGAVNEQFF. As DNA, the CDR3 is TGTGCCATCAGTGGTCAGAGCGGGGGGGCCGTCAATGAGCAGTTCTTC.

This clonotype has more than one count but fewer than ten. This chain connects TRBV19 to TRBJ1-2; D is possibly TRBD1 (5 bases). CDR1 and CDR2 from the germline V gene are LNHDA and SQIVND (reference sequence). Between the trimmed V and J ends, which lost 1 base and 0 bases, there was a span of 12 bases. The CDR3 has 16 amino acids. CDR3 protein: CASSIGGDRTNYGYTF. CDR3 nucleotide sequence: TGTGCCAGTAGTATAGGAGGGGACCGGACTAACTATGGCTACACCTTC.